The following is a T cell receptor beta chain sequence with its context. Its target is not known. The data derive from a study of monozygotic twins with inflammatory bowel disease. Points from the study as a whole: TCRbeta diversity (inverse Simpson) was lower in IBD patients than in healthy co-twins. IBD patients shared fewer clonotypes with other individuals than healthy twins, especially patients with disease activity signs.

TCRdb reprocessed the 5' RACE reads; each CDR3 protein has one entry and no DNA is given. In total, the table holds 310,000 or so distinct CDR3 sequences. CDR3 length equals 15 residues. Someone took an approximately 2.6 ml blood sample from each of the donors. RNA in its total form was extracted from whole blood, and T cells were not sorted. The chain combines TRBV12-3 or TRBV12-4 with TRBJ2-4; TCRdb lists TRBD1, though no DNA is available to test this call. This TCR was recovered from a human donor with ulcerative colitis or Crohn's disease, or a healthy co-twin of an affected twin (not recorded which). The specimen sequenced was blood. CDR3 sequence reads: CASSLDPGAVNIQYF.